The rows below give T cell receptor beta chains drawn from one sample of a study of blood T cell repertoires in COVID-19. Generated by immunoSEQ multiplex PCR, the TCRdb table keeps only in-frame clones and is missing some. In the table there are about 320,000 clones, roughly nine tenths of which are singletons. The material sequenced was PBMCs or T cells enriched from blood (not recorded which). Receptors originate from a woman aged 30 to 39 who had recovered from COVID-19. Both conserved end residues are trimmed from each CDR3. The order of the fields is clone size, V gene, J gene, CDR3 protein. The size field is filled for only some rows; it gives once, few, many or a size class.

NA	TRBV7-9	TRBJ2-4	ATHPGQAAKNIQY
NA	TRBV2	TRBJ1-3	ASSEPEALPGNTIY
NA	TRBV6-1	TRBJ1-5	ASSARGTRGNQPQH
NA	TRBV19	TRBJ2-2	ASSILGTNTGELF
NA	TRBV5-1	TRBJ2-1	ASSIGDNEQF
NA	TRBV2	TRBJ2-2	ASMRQGIYTGELF
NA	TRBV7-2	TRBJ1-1	ASSPDLGGNTEAF
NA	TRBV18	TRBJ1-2	ASSKEQGAANYGYT
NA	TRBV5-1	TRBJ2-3	ASHREDTDTQY
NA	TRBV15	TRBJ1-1	ATSRDPLGAEAF
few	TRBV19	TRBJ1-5	ASSISISGNQPQH
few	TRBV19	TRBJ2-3	ASSLDSSYSDTQY
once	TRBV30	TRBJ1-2	AWSVPEGGGGGYT
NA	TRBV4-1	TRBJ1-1	ASTPSGSAEAF
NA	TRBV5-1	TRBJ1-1	ASSLGVGGDTEAF
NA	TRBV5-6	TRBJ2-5	ASSLRTSGGAPRETQY
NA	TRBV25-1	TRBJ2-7	AREDTDYEQY
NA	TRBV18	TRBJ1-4	ASSPRQGTTNEKLF
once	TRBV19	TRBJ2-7	ASSISGQASYEQY
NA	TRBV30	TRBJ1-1	AWNGGDFTNTEAF
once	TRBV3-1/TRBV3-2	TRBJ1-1	ASSQDFRVNEAF
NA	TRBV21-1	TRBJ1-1	ASSKRTGGAEAF
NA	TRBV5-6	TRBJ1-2	ASSSGSTSYGYT
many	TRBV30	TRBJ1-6	AWSVYRELSPLH
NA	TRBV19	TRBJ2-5	ASSMKRRETQY
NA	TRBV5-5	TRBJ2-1	ASSFELLAGAGYNEQF
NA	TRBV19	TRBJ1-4	ASSTKAGVNEKLF
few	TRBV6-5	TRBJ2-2	ASYGDRETGELF
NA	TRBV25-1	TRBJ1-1	ASSEYLGFEAF
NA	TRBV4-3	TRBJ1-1	ASSPSGNKNTEAF
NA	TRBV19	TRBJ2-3	ASSIDLAGGTDTQY
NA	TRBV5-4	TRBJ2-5	ASSSKTGKETQY
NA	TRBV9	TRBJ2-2	ASSTQGGELF
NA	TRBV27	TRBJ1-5	ASSSRQYNQPQH
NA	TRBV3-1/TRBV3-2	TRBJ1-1	ASSQGGGGRMNTEAF
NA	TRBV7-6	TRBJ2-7	ASSLGRGGSPYEQY
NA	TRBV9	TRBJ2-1	ASSLTGVSYNEQF
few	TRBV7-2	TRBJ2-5	ASSSSGAVQETQY
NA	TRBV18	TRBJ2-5	ASSPGQGRETQY
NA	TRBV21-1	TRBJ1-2	ASSKVRTGGYGNYGYT
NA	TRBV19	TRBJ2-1	ASSTLAGGPYEQF
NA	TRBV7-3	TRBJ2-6	ASSPRDRGSGANVLT
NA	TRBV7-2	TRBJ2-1	ASSLGLGTGDEQF
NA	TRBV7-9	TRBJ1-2	ASSLSGRSYGYT
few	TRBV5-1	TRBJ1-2	ASSLQGNYGYT
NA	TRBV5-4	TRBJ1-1	ASSPPGQGAAF
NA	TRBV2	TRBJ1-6	ASVQALGSPLH
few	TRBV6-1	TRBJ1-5	ASSEDRVGPQH
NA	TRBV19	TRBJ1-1	ASSIFRGDTEAF
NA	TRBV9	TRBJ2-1	ASSVANRGHEQF
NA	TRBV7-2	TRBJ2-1	ASSLASGGAREQF
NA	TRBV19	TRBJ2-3	ASSHGLAGTTDTQY
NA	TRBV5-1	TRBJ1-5	ASSLEGVGYQPQH
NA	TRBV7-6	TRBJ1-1	ASSSSVTGGTEAF
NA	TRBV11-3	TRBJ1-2	ASSQTNGYT
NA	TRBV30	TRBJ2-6	AWRRDSSGANVLT
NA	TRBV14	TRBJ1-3	ASSPQTGYGNTIY
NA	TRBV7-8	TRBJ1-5	ASSLARGPWGDQPQH
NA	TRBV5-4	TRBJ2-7	ASSSGTGSYEQY